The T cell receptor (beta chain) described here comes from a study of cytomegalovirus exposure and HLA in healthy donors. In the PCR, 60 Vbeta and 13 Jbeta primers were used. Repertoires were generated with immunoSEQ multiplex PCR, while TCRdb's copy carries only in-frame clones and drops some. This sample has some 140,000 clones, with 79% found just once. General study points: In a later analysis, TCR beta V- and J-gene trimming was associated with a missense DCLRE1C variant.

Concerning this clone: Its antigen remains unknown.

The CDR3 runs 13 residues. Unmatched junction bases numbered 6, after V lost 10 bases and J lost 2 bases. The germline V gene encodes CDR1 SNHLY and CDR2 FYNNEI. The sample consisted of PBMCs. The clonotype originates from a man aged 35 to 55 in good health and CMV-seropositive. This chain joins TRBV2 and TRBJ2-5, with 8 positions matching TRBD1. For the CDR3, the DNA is TGTGCCATGGAGGACAGGGCACAAGAGACCCAGTACTTC. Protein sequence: CAMEDRAQETQYF. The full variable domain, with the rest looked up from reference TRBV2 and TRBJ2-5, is EPEVTQTPSHQVTQMGQEVILRCVPISNHLYFYWYRQILGQKVEFLVSFYNNEISEKSEIFDDQFSVERPDGSNFTLKIRSTKLEDSAMYFCAMEDRAQETQYFGPGTRLLVL.